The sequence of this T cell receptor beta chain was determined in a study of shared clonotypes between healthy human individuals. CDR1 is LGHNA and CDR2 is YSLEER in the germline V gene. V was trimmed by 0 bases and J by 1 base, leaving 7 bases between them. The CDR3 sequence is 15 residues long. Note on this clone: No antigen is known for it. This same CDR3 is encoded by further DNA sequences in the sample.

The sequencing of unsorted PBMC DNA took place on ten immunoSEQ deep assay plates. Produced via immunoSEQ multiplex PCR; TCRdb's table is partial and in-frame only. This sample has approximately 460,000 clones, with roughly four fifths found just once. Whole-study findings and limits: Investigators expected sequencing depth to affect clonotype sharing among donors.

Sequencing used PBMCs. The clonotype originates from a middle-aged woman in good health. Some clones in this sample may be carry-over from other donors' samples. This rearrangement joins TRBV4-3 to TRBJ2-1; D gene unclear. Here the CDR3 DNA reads TGCGCCAGCAGCCAAGAAACTGGTTCCTACAATGAGCAGTTCTTC. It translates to CASSQETGSYNEQFF.